These 9 T cell receptor beta chains were all obtained from the same sample, sequenced in a study of T cell responses to AZD1222 COVID-19 vaccine. Sequenced by immunoSEQ multiplex PCR; TCRdb stores in-frame clones only, minus some. The top ten clones hold about 3.3% of a sample with 98,000 or so clones, roughly 87% of them seen once. The input for sequencing was peripheral blood, taken on day 0 of MenACWY control vaccination. All receptors derive from an adult in good health.

The chain is built from TRBV5-4 and TRBJ1-1; 9 bases align to TRBD1. The CDR3 totals 12 residues. V trimming: 4 bases; J trimming: 6 bases; junction bases outside the gene matches: 1. CDR1 and CDR2 from the germline V gene are SGHNT and YYREEE (reference sequence). The CDR3 reads CASSRTGAEAFF. In DNA, the CDR3 is TGTGCCAGCAGCCGGACAGGGGCTGAAGCTTTCTTT. The entire variable domain, with the rest obtained from reference TRBV5-4 and TRBJ1-1, is as follows: ETGVTQSPTHLIKTRGQQVTLRCSSQSGHNTVSWYQQALGQGPQFIFQYYREEENGRGNFPPRFSGLQFPNYSSELNVNALELDDSALYLCASSRTGAEAFFGQGTRLTVV.

The rearrangement uses TRBV5-4 and TRBJ1-2; D unclear. Germline loops: CDR1 SGHNT, CDR2 YYREEE (reference sequence). Trimming left V 4 bases short and J 2 bases short, with 9 bases between. The CDR3 extends over 13 amino acids. The chain's CDR3 is CASSLVGNYGYTF. In DNA form, the CDR3 reads TGTGCCAGCAGCCTAGTAGGGAACTATGGCTACACCTTC.

This clone turned up a few times. The DNA for the CDR3 is TGTGCCAGCAGTTACTCCGCAGACTACGAGCAGTACTTC. This encodes CASSYSADYEQYF. The V and J genes are TRBV6-5 and TRBJ2-7; no firm D call. CDR1 is MNHEY, CDR2 SVGAGI, per germline. Trimming left V 0 bases short and J 3 bases short, with 6 bases between. This CDR3 spans 13 amino acids.

This clone was seen at least ten times. The chain joins TRBV6-5 to TRBJ1-5, with TRBD1 as a possible D gene (5 bases). This CDR3 is built from 15 residues. V lost 6 bases, J lost 5 bases, and 17 bases lay in between. Germline-derived CDR1 and CDR2 are MNHEY and SVGAGI. The CDR3 reads CASSFTGHGDQPQHF. CDR3 DNA: TGTGCCAGCAGCTTTACGGGGCACGGGGATCAGCCCCAGCATTTT.

The rearrangement uses TRBV6-2 or TRBV6-3 and TRBJ2-5; D call uncertain. CDR1 is MNHEY and CDR2 is SVGEGT in the germline V gene. The V end was cut by 6 bases, the J end by 7 bases, with 12 bases between. The CDR3 extends over 12 amino acids. The CDR3 DNA reads TGTGCCAGCAGCTCGCGAGTGCTGACCCAGTACTTC. Translating gives CASSSRVLTQYF.

The CDR3 reads CASSESWGGREKLFF. Written as DNA, the CDR3 is TGTGCCAGCAGTGAATCGTGGGGGGGAAGGGAAAAACTGTTTTTT. The V and J genes are TRBV25-1 and TRBJ1-4, with a weak D call TRBD1 (5 bases). Trimming shortened V by 1 base and J by 8 bases, and 14 bases separated the two germline ends. Per the germline V gene, CDR1 is MGHDK and CDR2 is SYGVNS. This CDR3 is built from 15 residues.

This clone has just a few counts. The gene calls are TRBV27 and TRBJ1-2, with 10 bases that match TRBD1. The CDR3 loop spans 15 amino acids. Germline V gene sequence: CDR1 MNHEY, CDR2 SMNVEV (reference sequence). Unmatched junction bases numbered 9, after V lost 7 bases and J lost 4 bases. Here the CDR3 reads CASTQQGTGAYGYTF. CDR3 bases: TGTGCCAGCACCCAACAGGGGACAGGGGCCTATGGCTACACCTTC.

This sequence joins TRBV3-1 (or the pseudogene TRBV3-2) and TRBJ2-3; the D is unclear. CDR1 is LGHDT and CDR2 is YNNKEL in the germline V gene (reference sequence). Trimming shortened V by 2 bases and J by 7 bases, and 10 bases separated the two germline ends. This CDR3 contains 13 residues. The DNA for the CDR3 is TGTGCCAGCAGCCAACGACTGGAAAATACGCAGTATTTT. Protein: CASSQRLENTQYF.

The chain carries TRBV5-1 and TRBJ2-5, with TRBD1 as a possible D gene (5 bases). Germline CDR1 and CDR2: SGHRS and YFSETQ. Trimming took off 0 bases at V and 4 bases at J, with 16 bases between the two ends. This CDR3 is built from 16 residues. The CDR3 sequence is CASSLEPQGQGETQYF. Written as DNA, the CDR3 is TGCGCCAGCAGCTTGGAGCCGCAGGGTCAAGGAGAGACCCAGTACTTC.